The clone carrying this T cell receptor beta chain was seen more than once but under ten times. The CDR3 has 19 amino acids. These data come from a study of blood T cell repertoires in COVID-19. Per the authors' pipeline: Amplification of reference gene primers was used by the study to estimate nucleated cell counts. Here immunoSEQ multiplex PCR was the method, and the copy in TCRdb shows in-frame clones only, minus some. D and trimming come from the DNA, and the V and J calls and clone size come from that table. The sample contains roughly 260,000 clones, approximately 85% of which appear only once.

V is TRBV21-1 and J is TRBJ2-1; the table's TRBD2 call for D was not verified on the DNA. TRBV21-1 is a documented pseudogene. This TCR was sampled from a woman aged 45-65 years who had recovered from COVID-19. Sequencing was done on a sample of PBMCs or T cells enriched from blood (not recorded which). The CDR3 sequence is CASSKDPPPGENSYNEQFF. The DNA for the CDR3 is TGTGCCAGCAGTAAAGATCCCCCCCCGGGGGAGAACTCCTACAATGAGCAGTTCTTC.